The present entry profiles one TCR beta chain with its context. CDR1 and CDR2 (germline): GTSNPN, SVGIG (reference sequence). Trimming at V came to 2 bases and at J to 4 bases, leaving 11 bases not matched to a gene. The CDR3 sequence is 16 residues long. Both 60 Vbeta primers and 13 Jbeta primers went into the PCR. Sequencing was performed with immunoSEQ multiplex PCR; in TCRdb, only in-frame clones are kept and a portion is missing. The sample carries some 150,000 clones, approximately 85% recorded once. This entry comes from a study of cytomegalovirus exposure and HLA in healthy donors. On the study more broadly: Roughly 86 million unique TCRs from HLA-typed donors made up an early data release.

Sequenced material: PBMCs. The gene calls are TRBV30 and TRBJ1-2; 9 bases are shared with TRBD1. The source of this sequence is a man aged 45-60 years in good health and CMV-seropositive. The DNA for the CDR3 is TGTGCCTGGAGTCCCCCGGGACAGGGCCTTTTCTATGGCTACACCTTC. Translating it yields CAWSPPGQGLFYGYTF.